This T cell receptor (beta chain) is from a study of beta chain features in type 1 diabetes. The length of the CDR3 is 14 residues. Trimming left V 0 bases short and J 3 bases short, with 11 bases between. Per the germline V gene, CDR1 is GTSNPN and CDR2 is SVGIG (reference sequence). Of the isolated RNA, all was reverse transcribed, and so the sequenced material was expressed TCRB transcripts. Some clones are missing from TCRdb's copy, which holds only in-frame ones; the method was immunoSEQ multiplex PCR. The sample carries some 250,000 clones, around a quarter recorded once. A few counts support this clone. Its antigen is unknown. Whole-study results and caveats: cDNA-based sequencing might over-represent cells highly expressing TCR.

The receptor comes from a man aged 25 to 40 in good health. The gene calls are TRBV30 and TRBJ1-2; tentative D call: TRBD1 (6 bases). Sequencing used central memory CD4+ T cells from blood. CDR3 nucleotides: TGTGCCTGGAGTGTGTGGGGGCTGGACTATGGCTACACCTTC. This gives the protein CAWSVWGLDYGYTF.